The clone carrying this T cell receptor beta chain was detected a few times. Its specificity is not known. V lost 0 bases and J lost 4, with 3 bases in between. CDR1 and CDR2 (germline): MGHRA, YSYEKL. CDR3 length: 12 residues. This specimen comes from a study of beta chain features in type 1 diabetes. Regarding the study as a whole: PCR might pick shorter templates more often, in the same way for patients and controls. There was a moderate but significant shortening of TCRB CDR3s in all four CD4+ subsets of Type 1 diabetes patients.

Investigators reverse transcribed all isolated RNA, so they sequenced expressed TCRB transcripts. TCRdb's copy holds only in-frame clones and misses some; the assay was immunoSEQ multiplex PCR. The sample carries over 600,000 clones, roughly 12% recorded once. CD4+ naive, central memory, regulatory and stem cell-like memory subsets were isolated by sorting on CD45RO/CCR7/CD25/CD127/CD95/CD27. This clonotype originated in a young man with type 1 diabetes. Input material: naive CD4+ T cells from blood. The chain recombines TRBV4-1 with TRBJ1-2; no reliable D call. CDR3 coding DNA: TGCGCCAGCAGCCAAGACCTCTATGGCTACACCTTC. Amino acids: CASSQDLYGYTF.